This T cell receptor beta chain was sequenced for a study of CD8+CD57+ T cells in acquired aplastic anemia. Study-wide context: Sorting CD4+ and CD8+ cells gave DNA averaging approximately 2.9 ug.

Investigators profiled TCR beta VDJ and CDR3 from genomic DNA template. Using its own MiXCR run on the reads, TCRdb lists one record per CDR3 protein. This table has approximately 200,000 distinct CDR3 sequences, 55% to 70% appearing once. Findings and caveats of the study: Patients and controls shared over 25 CD8+ CDR3 sequences, highly expressed in patients.

This clonotype was seen many times. What it binds is unknown. This CDR3 comprises 15 residues. From germline, CDR1 is KGHSY and CDR2 FQNENV. V trimming: 2 bases; J trimming: 6 bases; junction bases outside the gene matches: 3. This receptor was obtained from a human donor with severe aplastic anemia or a healthy control (not recorded which). Material: sorted CD4+, CD8+, or CD8+CD57+ T cells (not recorded which) from PBMCs. The rearrangement joins TRBV16 to TRBJ1-4, with 10 bases lining up with TRBD1. CDR3 nucleotides: TGTGCCAGCAGCCAAACCGGGACAGGGGATGAAAAACTGTTTTTT. This translates into CASSQTGTGDEKLFF.